This is a list of T cell receptor beta chains from one sample in a study of shared clonotypes between healthy human individuals. Sequencing was performed with immunoSEQ multiplex PCR; in TCRdb, only in-frame clones are kept and a portion is missing. The table lists about 1,500,000 clones, roughly 96% of them singletons. Sequenced input: naive CD4+ T cells sorted from blood. These receptors were obtained from a man younger than 40 in good health. The conserved cysteine and the conserved F or W are not part of the CDR3 here. The order of the fields is J gene, V gene, D gene, CDR3 protein. A D gene is named only where the DNA matches it firmly.

j_gene: TRBJ2-3; v_gene: TRBV10-2; d_gene: TRBD2; CDR3aa: ASSETGLASPDTQY
j_gene: TRBJ2-7; v_gene: TRBV28; d_gene: .; CDR3aa: ASSLTQALSGVSWEQY
j_gene: TRBJ2-1; v_gene: TRBV27; d_gene: .; CDR3aa: ASSPYLTAYNEQF
j_gene: TRBJ2-1; v_gene: TRBV5-8; d_gene: TRBD1; CDR3aa: ASSLITGGDEQF
j_gene: TRBJ2-2; v_gene: TRBV19; d_gene: TRBD1; CDR3aa: ASRTGTGWANTGELF
j_gene: TRBJ1-2; v_gene: TRBV7-2; d_gene: .; CDR3aa: ASSPHPGGYGYT
j_gene: TRBJ1-5; v_gene: TRBV7-8; d_gene: .; CDR3aa: ASSLGGDNQPQH
j_gene: TRBJ2-3; v_gene: TRBV5-1; d_gene: .; CDR3aa: ASSPLLWDTQY
j_gene: TRBJ2-5; v_gene: TRBV6-5; d_gene: .; CDR3aa: ASSSPGRDGETQY
j_gene: TRBJ2-7; v_gene: TRBV4-3; d_gene: .; CDR3aa: ASSQAQVTYEQY
j_gene: TRBJ2-7; v_gene: TRBV7-9; d_gene: .; CDR3aa: ASSPVFASYEQY
j_gene: TRBJ2-7; v_gene: TRBV6-5; d_gene: TRBD2; CDR3aa: ASSLLAGVSEQY
j_gene: TRBJ2-7; v_gene: TRBV28; d_gene: TRBD2; CDR3aa: AISRAGGYEQY
j_gene: TRBJ2-7; v_gene: TRBV4-1; d_gene: .; CDR3aa: ASSQAMVTGPPYEQY
j_gene: TRBJ1-5; v_gene: TRBV6-5; d_gene: .; CDR3aa: ASSYLTERNQPQH
j_gene: TRBJ2-3; v_gene: TRBV19; d_gene: TRBD2; CDR3aa: ASSQGLGGTDTQY
j_gene: TRBJ1-5; v_gene: TRBV6-1; d_gene: .; CDR3aa: ASSEGVNQPQH
j_gene: TRBJ2-7; v_gene: TRBV9; d_gene: TRBD2; CDR3aa: ASSGGLAGFQEQY
j_gene: TRBJ1-3; v_gene: TRBV19; d_gene: .; CDR3aa: ASSSGRGWNTIY
j_gene: TRBJ2-1; v_gene: TRBV5-1; d_gene: TRBD2; CDR3aa: ASSLASGVYNEQF
j_gene: TRBJ2-1; v_gene: TRBV6-6; d_gene: .; CDR3aa: ASRGDSSYNEQF
j_gene: TRBJ2-4; v_gene: TRBV5-5; d_gene: TRBD2; CDR3aa: ASSLDGLAGGPVENIQY
j_gene: TRBJ2-5; v_gene: TRBV5-1; d_gene: .; CDR3aa: ASSVGGRFQETQY
j_gene: TRBJ2-7; v_gene: TRBV5-5; d_gene: .; CDR3aa: ASRKGTAYEQY
j_gene: TRBJ2-7; v_gene: TRBV27; d_gene: TRBD2; CDR3aa: ASSLSVLASYEQY
j_gene: TRBJ2-7; v_gene: TRBV6-1; d_gene: .; CDR3aa: ASTFTGPYEQY
j_gene: TRBJ2-1; v_gene: TRBV14; d_gene: .; CDR3aa: ASSQTGQRSYNEQF
j_gene: TRBJ1-5; v_gene: TRBV19; d_gene: TRBD1; CDR3aa: ASSHRDRGFNQPQH
j_gene: TRBJ2-2; v_gene: TRBV7-9; d_gene: TRBD1; CDR3aa: ASINLMGTGVTGELF
j_gene: TRBJ2-5; v_gene: TRBV28; d_gene: .; CDR3aa: ASSSRDIETQY
j_gene: TRBJ2-7; v_gene: TRBV5-1; d_gene: .; CDR3aa: ASSPQATSYEQY
j_gene: TRBJ2-3; v_gene: TRBV11-2; d_gene: .; CDR3aa: ASSTGILDTQY
j_gene: TRBJ2-1; v_gene: TRBV10-3; d_gene: .; CDR3aa: ATRTTYNEQF
j_gene: TRBJ1-2; v_gene: TRBV28; d_gene: TRBD1; CDR3aa: ASSSTGSAYGYT
j_gene: TRBJ1-2; v_gene: TRBV6-6; d_gene: .; CDR3aa: ASSYRANYGYT